The clone carrying this T cell receptor beta chain is termed medium-sized. The source of the sample is a study of OX40 agonist ivuxolimab in advanced cancers. Study details: Patients took ivuxolimab, an agonistic anti-OX40 (CD134) antibody.

Data came from immunoSEQ multiplex PCR; TCRdb stores just in-frame clones and leaves some out. Of 52,000 or so clones in the sample, 70% to 90% are singletons; the top ten hold 11%. Trimming removed 11 bases at V and 0 bases at J, with 10 bases between. This CDR3 contains 12 residues. Germline V gives CDR1 MNHNY, CDR2 SVGAGI (reference sequence). The chain is built from TRBV6-6 and TRBJ1-2; weak D call: TRBD1 (6 bases). Material: CD4+ or CD8+ T cells sorted from blood, obtained in a trial of the OX40 agonist ivuxolimab. This TCR came from an adult with an advanced solid tumor such as melanoma, head and neck, liver or kidney cancer. CDR3 nucleotides: TGTGCCGGAGGGGGACCTAACTATGGCTACACCTTC. Encoded protein: CAGGGPNYGYTF.